The 3 T cell receptor beta chains below all came from one sample that was sequenced in a study of T cells after yellow fever vaccination. From the 5' RACE reads, TCRdb called clonotypes with MiXCR, one entry per CDR3 protein. Counted here are a few hundred thousand distinct CDR3 sequences, roughly 7.2% occurring once; the ten biggest clones make up 0.65% to 0.9%. The material sequenced was CD4+ T cells sorted from PBMCs, taken 15 days after the yellow fever booster vaccination. Every receptor here comes from a man aged 25-40 years who received the YFV17D yellow fever vaccine.

This clonotype was seen only a few times. The chain joins TRBV14 to TRBJ2-5; 9 bases map to TRBD1. The CDR3 loop spans 15 amino acids. CDR1 and CDR2 (germline): SGHDN, FVKESK. Trimming removed 1 base from V and 5 bases from J; junction bases left unmatched: 5. The CDR3 protein is CASSQVTGGRETQYF. CDR3 in DNA: TGTGCCAGCAGCCAAGTCACAGGGGGCAGGGAGACCCAGTACTTC.

V and J are TRBV29-1 and TRBJ2-2; D is tentatively TRBD1 or TRBD2 (5 bases each). There are 14 residues in the CDR3. V shed 5 bases and J shed 2 bases, with 12 bases lying between them. Germline V gives CDR1 SQVTM, CDR2 ANQGSEA. The CDR3 coding sequence is TGCAGCGTTTACGGGACCTTTAACACCGGGGAGCTGTTTTTT. It encodes CSVYGTFNTGELFF.

This clonotype has just a few counts. The V and J genes are TRBV3-1 and TRBJ2-1; 10 nucleotides align to TRBD2. With 3 bases clipped from V and 1 base from J, the junction kept 15 bases outside the gene matches. The CDR3 is 20 amino acids. The germline V gene has CDR1 LGHDT and CDR2 YNNKEL (reference sequence). CDR3 DNA sequence: TGTGCCAGCAGCCATACCGGAGGGAGGCTAGCGGGAGTTTCCTACAATGAGCAGTTCTTC. It encodes CASSHTGGRLAGVSYNEQFF.